The following is a T cell receptor (beta chain) sequence with its context. Its antigen is currently unknown. This entry belongs to a study of T cell repertoires in cytomegalovirus infection. TCRdb reprocessed the reads with MiXCR, giving one entry per CDR3 protein. Here the sample spans around 78,000 distinct CDR3 sequences, about 40% being singletons. Trimming stripped 8 bases from V and 0 bases from J, with 11 bases between. The CDR3 has 13 amino acids. Germline assignment: CDR1 SGHVS and CDR2 FNYEAQ. The V and J genes are TRBV7-6 and TRBJ2-7; D gene unclear. Here the sequenced sample was CD8+ T cells from cultured PBMCs, taken from culture after CMV antigen stimulation. The origin of this receptor is a human donor in good health (CMV status not recorded). Some clones in this sample may be carry-over from other donors' samples. The CDR3 DNA follows: TGTGCCAGCGGCCCCGCGTCCTCCTACGAGCAGTACTTC. Protein sequence: CASGPASSYEQYF.